This T cell receptor beta chain stems from a study of CD8 T cells in Susac syndrome. General study points: The study admitted that it had a relatively small number of individuals in its TCR sequencing and HLA analysis.

Reverse transcription of roughly 0.45 to 1 ug RNA was carried out with random hexamers. The immunoSEQ assay covered 54 Vbeta and 13 Jbeta segments for CDR3. In TCRdb, the immunoSEQ multiplex PCR reads were re-called with MiXCR into one record per CDR3 protein. This table has about 80,000 distinct CDR3 sequences, 85% to 95% appearing once. A word on this clonotype: Its antigen is unidentified.

The individuals used as controls were healthy donors who had been matched for both age and sex. Purification of the CD8+ and CD4+ T cells relied on negative isolation, and TEMRA cells underwent FACS enrichment. The CDR3 extends over 15 amino acids. CDR1 and CDR2 from the germline V gene are SEHNR and FQNEAQ (reference sequence). V lost 2 bases and J lost 7, with 15 bases in between. The source of this sequence is a human donor in good health. The J gene is TRBJ2-1, the V gene TRBV7-9, with D perhaps assigned TRBD1 or TRBD2 (5 bases each). Specimen: CD8+ T cells from PBMCs. CDR3 in DNA: TGTGCCAGCAGCTTAACGGGGCTAGATCTTAATGAGCAGTTCTTC. Its translation: CASSLTGLDLNEQFF.